Listed below are T cell receptor beta chains from one sample, sequenced in a study of cytomegalovirus exposure and HLA in healthy donors. Sequencing was performed with immunoSEQ multiplex PCR; in TCRdb, only in-frame clones are kept and a portion is missing. Among 200,000 to 250,000 clones listed, roughly 80% were seen once. The sequenced material came from PBMCs. The receptors shown here come from a man aged 45-60 years in good health and CMV-seronegative. Both conserved end residues are trimmed from each CDR3. The order of the fields is V gene, clone size, CDR3 protein. Size is omitted from some rows. Given values are once, few, many or a class for expanded clones.

v_gene: TRBV4-2; abundance: few; CDR3aa: ASSQADLGELF
v_gene: TRBV27; abundance: NA; CDR3aa: ASSLRGGGQKNSPLH
v_gene: TRBV27; abundance: NA; CDR3aa: ASSPGQGLYGYT
v_gene: TRBV7-2; abundance: NA; CDR3aa: ASRASGRVYEQY
v_gene: TRBV5-1; abundance: once; CDR3aa: ASSLTGSTDTQY
v_gene: TRBV7-8; abundance: few; CDR3aa: ASSLGEGGRRSSPLH
v_gene: TRBV6-5; abundance: NA; CDR3aa: ASSQRYEQY
v_gene: TRBV6-1; abundance: NA; CDR3aa: ASSEAQVGGRTDTQY
v_gene: TRBV30; abundance: NA; CDR3aa: AWTLQGVNEKLF
v_gene: TRBV20-1; abundance: NA; CDR3aa: SAPIAGELF
v_gene: TRBV5-1; abundance: NA; CDR3aa: ASSLVTVSTTEAF
v_gene: TRBV9; abundance: NA; CDR3aa: ASSVGDISGYEQY
v_gene: TRBV7-2; abundance: once; CDR3aa: ASSLVAGTDTQY
v_gene: TRBV9; abundance: few; CDR3aa: ASSPGDDRESYGYT
v_gene: TRBV28; abundance: medium-sized; CDR3aa: ASSSGGETYEQY
v_gene: TRBV6-6; abundance: NA; CDR3aa: ASSTTTGGSGNTIY
v_gene: TRBV7-7; abundance: NA; CDR3aa: ASSLGQGQKPFTDTQY
v_gene: TRBV27; abundance: NA; CDR3aa: ASSLFARGFNQPQH
v_gene: TRBV5-4; abundance: NA; CDR3aa: ASSNYRGVNYNEQF
v_gene: TRBV29-1; abundance: NA; CDR3aa: SSSGGGETQY
v_gene: TRBV30; abundance: NA; CDR3aa: AWSTQIMDFTDTQY
v_gene: TRBV27; abundance: NA; CDR3aa: ASSSDRTLGETQY
v_gene: TRBV6-5; abundance: NA; CDR3aa: ASRPDTTYGYT